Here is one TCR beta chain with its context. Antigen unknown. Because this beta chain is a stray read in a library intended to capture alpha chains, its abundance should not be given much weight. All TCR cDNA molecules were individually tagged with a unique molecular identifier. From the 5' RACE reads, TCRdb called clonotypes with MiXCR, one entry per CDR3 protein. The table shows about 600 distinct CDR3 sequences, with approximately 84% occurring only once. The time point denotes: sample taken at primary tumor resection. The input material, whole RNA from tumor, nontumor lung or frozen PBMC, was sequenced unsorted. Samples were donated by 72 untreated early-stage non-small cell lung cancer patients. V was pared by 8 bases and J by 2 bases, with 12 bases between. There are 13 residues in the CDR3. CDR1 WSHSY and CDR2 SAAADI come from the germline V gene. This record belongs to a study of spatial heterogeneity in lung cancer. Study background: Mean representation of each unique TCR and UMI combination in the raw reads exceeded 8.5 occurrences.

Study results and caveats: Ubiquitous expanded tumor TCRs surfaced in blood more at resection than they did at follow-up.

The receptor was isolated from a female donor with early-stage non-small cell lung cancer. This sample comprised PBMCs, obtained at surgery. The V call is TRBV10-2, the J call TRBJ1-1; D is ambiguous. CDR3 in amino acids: CASLTAVNTEAFF. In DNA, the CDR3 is TGCGCCAGCCTGACCGCCGTCAACACTGAAGCTTTCTTT.